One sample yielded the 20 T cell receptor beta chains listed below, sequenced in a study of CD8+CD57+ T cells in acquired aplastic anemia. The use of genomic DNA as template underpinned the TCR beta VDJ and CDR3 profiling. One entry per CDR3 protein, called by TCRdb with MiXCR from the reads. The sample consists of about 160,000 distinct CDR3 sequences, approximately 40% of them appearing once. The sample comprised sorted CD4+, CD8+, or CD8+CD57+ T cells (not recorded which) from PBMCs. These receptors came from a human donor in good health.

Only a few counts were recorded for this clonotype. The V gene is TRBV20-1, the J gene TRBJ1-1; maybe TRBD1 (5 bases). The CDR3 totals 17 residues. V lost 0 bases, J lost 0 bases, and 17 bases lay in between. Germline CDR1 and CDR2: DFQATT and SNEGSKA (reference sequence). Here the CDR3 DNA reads TGCAGTGCTAGAGATTCGGGCAGGGCGGTAATGAACACTGAAGCTTTCTTT. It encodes CSARDSGRAVMNTEAFF.

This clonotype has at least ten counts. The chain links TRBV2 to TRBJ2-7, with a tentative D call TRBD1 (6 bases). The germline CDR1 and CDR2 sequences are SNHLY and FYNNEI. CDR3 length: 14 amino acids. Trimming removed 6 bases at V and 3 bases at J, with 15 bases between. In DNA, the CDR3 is TGTGCCAGCAGACCCCAGGGGTCGGTCTACGAGCAGTACTTC. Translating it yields CASRPQGSVYEQYF.

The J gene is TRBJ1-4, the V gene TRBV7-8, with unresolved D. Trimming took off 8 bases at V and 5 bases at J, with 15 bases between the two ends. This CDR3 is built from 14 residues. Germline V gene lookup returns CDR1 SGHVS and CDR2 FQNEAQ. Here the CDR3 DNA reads TGTGCCAGCGGACGGCGGCCCATAAATGAAAAACTGTTTTTT. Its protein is CASGRRPINEKLFF.

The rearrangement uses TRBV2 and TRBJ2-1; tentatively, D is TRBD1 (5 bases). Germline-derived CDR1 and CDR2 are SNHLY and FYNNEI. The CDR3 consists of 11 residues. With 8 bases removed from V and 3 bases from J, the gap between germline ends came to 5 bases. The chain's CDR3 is CASQGYNEQFF. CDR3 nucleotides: TGTGCCAGCCAGGGCTACAATGAGCAGTTCTTC.

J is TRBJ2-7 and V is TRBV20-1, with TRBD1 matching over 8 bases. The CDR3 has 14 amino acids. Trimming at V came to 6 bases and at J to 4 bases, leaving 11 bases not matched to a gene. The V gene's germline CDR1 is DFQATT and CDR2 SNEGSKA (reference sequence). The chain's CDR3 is CSAARGRFWYEQYF. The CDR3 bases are TGCAGTGCGGCCAGGGGGCGTTTCTGGTACGAGCAGTACTTC.

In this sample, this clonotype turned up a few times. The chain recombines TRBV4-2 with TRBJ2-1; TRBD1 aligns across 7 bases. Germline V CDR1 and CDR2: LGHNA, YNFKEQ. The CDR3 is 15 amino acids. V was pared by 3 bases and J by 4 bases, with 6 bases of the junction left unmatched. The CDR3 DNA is TGTGCCAGCAGCCAGACGCGACAGGGATACAATGAGCAGTTCTTC. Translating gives CASSQTRQGYNEQFF.

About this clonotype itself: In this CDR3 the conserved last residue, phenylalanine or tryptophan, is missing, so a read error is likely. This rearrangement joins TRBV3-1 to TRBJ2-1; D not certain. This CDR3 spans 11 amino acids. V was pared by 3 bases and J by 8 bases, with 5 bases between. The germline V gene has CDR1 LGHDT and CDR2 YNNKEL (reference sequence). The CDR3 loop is CASSQGHEQFS. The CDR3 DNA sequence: TGTGCCAGCAGCCAGGGTCATGAGCAGTTCTCC.

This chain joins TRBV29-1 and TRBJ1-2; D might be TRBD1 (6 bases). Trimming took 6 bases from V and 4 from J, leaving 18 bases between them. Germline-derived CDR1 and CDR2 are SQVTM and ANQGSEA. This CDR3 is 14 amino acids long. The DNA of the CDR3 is TGCAGCGTAGACTTACAGGGAACACCCTATGGCTACACCTTC. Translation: CSVDLQGTPYGYTF.

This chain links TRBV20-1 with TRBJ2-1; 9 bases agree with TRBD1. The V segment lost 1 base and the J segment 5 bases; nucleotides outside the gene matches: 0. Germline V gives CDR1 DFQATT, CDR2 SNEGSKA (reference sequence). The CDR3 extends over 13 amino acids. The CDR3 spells CSARGDRDNEQFF. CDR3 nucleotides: TGCAGTGCTAGAGGGGACAGGGACAATGAGCAGTTCTTC.

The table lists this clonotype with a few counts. The CDR3 region has the DNA TGTGCCATCAGTGGGCGGGCGGGAGTGAACAATGAGCAGTTCTTC. Translation gives CAISGRAGVNNEQFF. This chain links TRBV10-3 with TRBJ2-1, with 7 bases lining up with TRBD2. The CDR3 has 15 residues. V dropped 4 bases and J dropped 5; count of bases not matched to a gene: 8. Germline CDR1 reads ENHRY; CDR2 reads SYGVKD.

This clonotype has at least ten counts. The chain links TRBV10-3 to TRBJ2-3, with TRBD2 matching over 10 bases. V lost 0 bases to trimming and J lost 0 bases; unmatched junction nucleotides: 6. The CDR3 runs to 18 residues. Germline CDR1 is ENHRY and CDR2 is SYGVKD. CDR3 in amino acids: CAISESNGLAASTDTQYF. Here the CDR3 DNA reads TGTGCCATCAGTGAGTCCAATGGACTAGCGGCAAGCACAGATACGCAGTATTTT.

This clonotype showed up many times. The CDR3 is CASMPLVGRGGTEAFF. Here the CDR3 DNA reads TGTGCCAGCATGCCGCTAGTTGGACGTGGAGGCACTGAAGCTTTCTTT. V gene TRBV6-2 or TRBV6-3 combines with J gene TRBJ1-1; D is unclear. Germline CDR1 and CDR2: MNHEY and SVGEGT. With 7 bases removed from V and 4 bases from J, the gap between germline ends came to 22 bases. The CDR3 runs to 16 residues.

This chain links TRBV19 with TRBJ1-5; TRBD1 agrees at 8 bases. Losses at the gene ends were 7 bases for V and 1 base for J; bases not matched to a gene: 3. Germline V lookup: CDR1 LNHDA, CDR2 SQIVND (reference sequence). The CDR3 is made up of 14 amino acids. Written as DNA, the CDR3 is TGTGCCAGTACCAGACAGGGGAGCAATCAGCCCCAGCATTTT. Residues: CASTRQGSNQPQHF.

The CDR3 is CATSDTGLNPDTQYF. The DNA for the CDR3 is TGTGCCACCAGTGACACCGGACTTAACCCAGATACGCAGTATTTT. The chain couples TRBV24-1 to TRBJ2-3, with D perhaps TRBD2 (5 bases). Germline lookup yields CDR1 KGHDR and CDR2 SFDVKD. The CDR3 spans 15 residues. Trimming cost V 4 bases and J 4 bases, with 14 bases left between them.

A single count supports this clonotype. The CDR3 sequence is CSARDSQFTDTQYF. CDR3 coding DNA: TGCAGTGCTAGAGATAGTCAGTTCACAGATACGCAGTATTTT. The rearrangement links TRBV20-1 to TRBJ2-3; D is uncertain. This CDR3 comprises 14 residues. Trimming took 0 bases from V and 2 from J, leaving 9 bases between them. CDR1 is DFQATT, CDR2 SNEGSKA, per germline (reference sequence).

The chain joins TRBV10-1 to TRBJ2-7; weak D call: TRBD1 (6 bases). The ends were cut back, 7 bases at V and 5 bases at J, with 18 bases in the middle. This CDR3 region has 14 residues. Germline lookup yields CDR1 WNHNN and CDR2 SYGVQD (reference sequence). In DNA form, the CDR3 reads TGCGCCAGCACCCAGGGGCAGGGCGAAAACGAGCAGTACTTC. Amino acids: CASTQGQGENEQYF.

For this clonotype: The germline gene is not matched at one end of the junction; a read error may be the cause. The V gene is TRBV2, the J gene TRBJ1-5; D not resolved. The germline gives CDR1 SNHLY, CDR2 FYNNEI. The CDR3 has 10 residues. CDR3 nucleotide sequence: TGTGCCAGCAGGGAAGGGCCGCTGCATTTT. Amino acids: CASREGPLHF.

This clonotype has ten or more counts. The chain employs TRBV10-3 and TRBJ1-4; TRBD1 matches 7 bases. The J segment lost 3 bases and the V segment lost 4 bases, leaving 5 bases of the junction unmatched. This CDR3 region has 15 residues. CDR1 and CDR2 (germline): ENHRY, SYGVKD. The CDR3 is CAISVTQGANEKLFF. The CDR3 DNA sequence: TGTGCCATCAGTGTAACTCAGGGGGCTAATGAAAAACTGTTTTTT.

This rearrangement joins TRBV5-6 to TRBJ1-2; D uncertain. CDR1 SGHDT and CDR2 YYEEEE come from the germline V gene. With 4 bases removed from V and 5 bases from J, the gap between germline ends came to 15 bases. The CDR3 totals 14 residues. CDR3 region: CASSHQVRGYGYTF. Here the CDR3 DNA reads TGTGCCAGCAGCCACCAGGTACGGGGATATGGCTACACCTTC.

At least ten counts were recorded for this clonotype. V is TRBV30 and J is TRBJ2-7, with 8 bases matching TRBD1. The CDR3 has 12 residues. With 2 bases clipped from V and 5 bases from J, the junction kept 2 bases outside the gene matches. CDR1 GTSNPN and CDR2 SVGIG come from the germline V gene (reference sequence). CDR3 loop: CAWSKTGDEQYF. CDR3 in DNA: TGTGCCTGGAGTAAGACAGGGGACGAGCAGTACTTC.